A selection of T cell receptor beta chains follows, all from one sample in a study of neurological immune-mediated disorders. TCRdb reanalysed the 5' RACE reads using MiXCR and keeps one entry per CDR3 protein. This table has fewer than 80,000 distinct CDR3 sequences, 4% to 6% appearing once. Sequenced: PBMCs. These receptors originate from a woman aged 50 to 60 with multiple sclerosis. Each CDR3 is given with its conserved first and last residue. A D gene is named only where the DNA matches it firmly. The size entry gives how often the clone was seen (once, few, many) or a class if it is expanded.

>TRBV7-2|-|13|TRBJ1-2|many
TGTGCCAGCAGCCAGGACGGAAGGGGAGGCTACACCTTC
CASSQDGRGGYTF
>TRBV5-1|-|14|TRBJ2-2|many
TGCGCCAGCGTGGCGGGATCGAACACCGGGGAGCTGTTTTTT
CASVAGSNTGELFF
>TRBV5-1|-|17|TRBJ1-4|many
TGCGCCAGCAGCCCGACCGGGCCGCAAAGAAGTAATGAAAAACTGTTTTTT
CASSPTGPQRSNEKLFF
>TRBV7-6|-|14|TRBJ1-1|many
TGTGCCAGCAGCTTATCGCAGGGGAACACTGAAGCTTTCTTT
CASSLSQGNTEAFF
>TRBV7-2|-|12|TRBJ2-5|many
TGTGCCAGCAGCTTTGGTTCGGGGACCCAGTACTTC
CASSFGSGTQYF
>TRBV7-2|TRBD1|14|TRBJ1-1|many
TGTGCCAGCAGCGATAGAGACAGGGGTTTCGGTGCTTTCTTT
CASSDRDRGFGAFF
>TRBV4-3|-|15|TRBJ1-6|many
TGCGCCAGCAGCCAATCTCTTGGGGGTTCGTCACCCCTCCACTTT
CASSQSLGGSSPLHF
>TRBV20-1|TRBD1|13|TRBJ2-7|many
TGCAGTGCCCTGGGACAGGGCCTATACGAGCAGTACTTC
CSALGQGLYEQYF
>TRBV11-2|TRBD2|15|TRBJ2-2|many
TGTGCCAGCAGCCGACTAGCGGGGTATATCGGGGAGCTGTTTTTT
CASSRLAGYIGELFF
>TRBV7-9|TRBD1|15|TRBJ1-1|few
TGTGCCAGCAGCTTCGGACAGGGATATGATACTGAAGCTTTCTTT
CASSFGQGYDTEAFF
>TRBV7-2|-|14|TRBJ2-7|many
TGTGCCAGCAGCTCGGTGGACGGAGCCTACGAGCAGTACTTC
CASSSVDGAYEQYF
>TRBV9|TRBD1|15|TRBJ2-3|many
TGTGCCAGCAGCGAAGGGGGCTTTAGCACAGATACGCAGTATTTT
CASSEGGFSTDTQYF
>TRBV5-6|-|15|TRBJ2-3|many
TGTGCCAGCACCCCAGGACACGGTAGCACAGATACGCAGTATTTT
CASTPGHGSTDTQYF